The 29 T cell receptor beta chains below all came from one sample that was sequenced in a study of blood T cells in healthy people across ages. Then a second PCR, running roughly 7 to 11 cycles, was carried out with a sample-barcoded 5' primer and a J-beta primer mix. TCRdb ran MiXCR on the 5' RACE reads and lists one entry per CDR3 protein. The sample lists approximately 730,000 distinct CDR3 sequences, less than 70% occurring once. Specimen: blood. These receptors came from an elderly man in good health.

The chain carries TRBV6-1 and TRBJ1-1, with TRBD1 as a possible D gene (5 bases). Trimming took 5 bases from V and 2 from J, leaving 18 bases between them. Germline V lookup: CDR1 MNHNS, CDR2 SASEGT. The CDR3 is 16 residues long. The CDR3 bases are TGTGCCAGCAGTACTAGGGACCGAAGGAGAAACACTGAAGCTTTCTTT. Amino acid sequence: CASSTRDRRRNTEAFF.

This clonotype was found a few times. The chain's CDR3 is CASSPGTGPAYNEQFF. The CDR3 nucleotides read TGTGCCAGCAGTCCGGGTACAGGGCCAGCTTACAATGAGCAGTTCTTC. The V gene is TRBV12-3 or TRBV12-4, the J gene TRBJ2-1; tentatively, D is TRBD1 (6 bases). With 5 bases removed from V and 4 bases from J, the gap between germline ends came to 18 bases. The CDR3 covers 16 residues.

This clonotype was counted a few times. The V and J genes are TRBV20-1 and TRBJ2-7; 7 bases are shared with TRBD1. Losses at the gene ends were 6 bases for V and 4 bases for J; bases not matched to a gene: 12. Germline V gene sequence: CDR1 DFQATT, CDR2 SNEGSKA (reference sequence). The CDR3 totals 14 residues. The CDR3 here is CSATRGQGRYEQYF. In nucleotides, the CDR3 is TGCAGTGCCACAAGGGGGCAGGGGCGGTACGAGCAGTACTTC.

This sequence joins TRBV7-3 and TRBJ2-3; TRBD2 matches 7 bases. The CDR3 covers 14 residues. The germline gives CDR1 SGHTA, CDR2 FQGTGA. V lost 6 bases, J lost 3 bases, and 6 bases stayed unmatched. CDR3 sequence: CASRSGKATDTQYF. For the CDR3, the DNA is TGTGCCAGCAGGAGCGGGAAGGCGACAGATACGCAGTATTTT.

The count of this clonotype is one. The V call is TRBV28, the J call TRBJ2-5; TRBD2 might be the D (6 bases). Germline assignment: CDR1 MDHEN and CDR2 SYDVKM. The CDR3 covers 16 residues. With 2 bases removed from V and 11 bases from J, the gap between germline ends came to 24 bases. The CDR3 DNA reads TGTGCCAGCAGTTTAGAGTGGGGAGCGGGCGGAGATGAGCAGTACTTC. Protein sequence: CASSLEWGAGGDEQYF. The full variable domain, in which reference TRBV28 and TRBJ2-5 provide the parts outside the CDR3, is DVKVTQSSRYLVKRTGEKVFLECVQDMDHENMFWYRQDPGLGLRLIYFSYDVKMKEKGDIPEGYSVSREKKERFSLILESASTNQTSMYLCASSLEWGAGGDEQYFGPGTRLLVL.

The J gene is TRBJ1-2, the V gene TRBV7-9; D is uncertain. Germline loops: CDR1 SEHNR, CDR2 FQNEAQ (reference sequence). The CDR3 consists of 17 residues. Trimming pared 3 bases from V and 5 bases from J, leaving 22 bases between. CDR3 sequence reads: CASSFNNPQIPPYGYTF. The CDR3 bases are TGTGCCAGCAGCTTTAATAACCCCCAGATCCCTCCTTATGGCTACACCTTC.

This chain uses TRBV20-1 with TRBJ2-1; 9 bases line up with TRBD1. Gene TRBJ2-7 matches the end of the DNA better, so the J call may be wrong. The CDR3 length is 18 residues. Germline values: CDR1 DFQATT, CDR2 SNEGSKA (reference sequence). The DNA of the CDR3 is TGCAGTGCTAGAGATACAGGGGTGAACAGGGGGCAGTACAATGAGCAGTACTTC. Amino acids: CSARDTGVNRGQYNEQYF.

In DNA form, the CDR3 reads TGCGCCAGCAGCTTGGCCAAGGTAGCGGGAGGCTCGAACACCGGGGAGCTGTTTTTT. Protein sequence: CASSLAKVAGGSNTGELFF. This rearrangement joins TRBV5-1 to TRBJ2-2; TRBD2 matches at 10 bases. This CDR3 contains 19 residues. V lost 0 bases and J lost 0; bases outside the gene matches: 8. Germline V lookup: CDR1 SGHRS, CDR2 YFSETQ.

With respect to this clonotype: A junction end diverges from the germline sequence, so it may reflect a read error. The genes are TRBV5-1 and TRBJ1-1, with no clear D. Per the germline V gene, CDR1 is SGHRS and CDR2 is YFSETQ. The CDR3 is 16 residues long. The CDR3 nucleotides are TGCGCCAGCAGCTTGGAAGGCCCGGGGTTGAACGCTGAAGCTTTCTTT. Its protein is CASSLEGPGLNAEAFF.

J is TRBJ1-2 and V is TRBV7-9; the D gene is possibly TRBD1 (6 bases). The length of the CDR3 is 16 residues. The V gene lost 5 bases and the J gene lost 0 bases, with 16 bases spanning the gap. Germline V gene lookup returns CDR1 SEHNR and CDR2 FQNEAQ (reference sequence). CDR3 in DNA: TGTGCCAGCAGCCTCCTACAGGGTCTAGCTAACTATGGCTACACCTTC. Translated: CASSLLQGLANYGYTF.

The chain has TRBV20-1 and TRBJ1-4; D unclear. The germline V and J ends were trimmed by 3 bases and 7 bases, with 15 bases remaining between them. Germline CDR1 DFQATT, CDR2 SNEGSKA (reference sequence). The CDR3 is 14 residues long. The CDR3 protein is CSARERGMGEKLFF. Here the CDR3 DNA reads TGCAGTGCTAGGGAACGGGGAATGGGTGAAAAACTGTTTTTT.

The J gene is TRBJ2-5, the V gene TRBV6-5, with a possible D match to TRBD2 (5 bases). Deletions cut 2 bases from V and 11 bases from J, with 9 bases between. Germline lookup yields CDR1 MNHEY and CDR2 SVGAGI. The CDR3 is 11 amino acids. The CDR3 DNA sequence: TGTGCCAGCAGTTACGGGTGGGAGCAGTACTTC. Its protein is CASSYGWEQYF.

This clonotype was counted a few times. The chain links TRBV27 to TRBJ2-7, with D uncertain. CDR1 and CDR2 from the germline V gene are MNHEY and SMNVEV (reference sequence). Trimming took off 7 bases at V and 3 bases at J, with 19 bases between the two ends. This CDR3 is built from 15 residues. The CDR3 coding sequence is TGTGCCAGCAACTCCCTGTCCTCGACCATCTACGAGCAGTACTTC. Its translation: CASNSLSSTIYEQYF.

This clonotype has just one count. The chain combines TRBV28 with TRBJ2-5; D may be TRBD2 (5 bases). Germline CDR1 MDHEN, CDR2 SYDVKM. Trimming shortened V by 5 bases and J by 4 bases, and 11 bases separated the two germline ends. This CDR3 is built from 13 residues. CDR3 protein: CASSPLGVETQYF. The CDR3 DNA follows: TGTGCCAGCAGTCCCCTCGGGGTAGAGACCCAGTACTTC.

The chain recombines TRBV7-9 with TRBJ2-2, with TRBD1 matching over 10 bases. In germline, CDR1 is SEHNR, CDR2 FQNEAQ (reference sequence). The V gene end was trimmed by 2 bases and the J gene end by 9 bases; junction bases not matched to a gene: 9. This CDR3 contains 16 residues. CDR3 in amino acids: CASSLYETGGSRELFF. The CDR3 DNA follows: TGTGCCAGCAGCTTATATGAGACAGGGGGCTCCAGGGAGCTGTTTTTT. Full variable domain (rest looked up from reference TRBV7-9 and TRBJ2-2): DTGVSQNPRHKITKRGQNVTFRCDPISEHNRLYWYRQTLGQGPEFLTYFQNEAQLEKSRLLSDRFSAERPKGSFSTLEIQRTEQGDSAMYLCASSLYETGGSRELFFGEGSRLTVL.

V gene TRBV5-1 combines with J gene TRBJ2-7; 8 bases align to TRBD1. The CDR3 totals 14 residues. Germline V gene sequence: CDR1 SGHRS, CDR2 YFSETQ. The V and J ends lost 4 bases and 2 bases, in that order; junction bases with no gene match: 5. CDR3 in amino acids: CASSVDRGPYEQYF. CDR3 sequence (DNA): TGCGCCAGCAGCGTTGACAGGGGTCCCTACGAGCAGTACTTC.

J is TRBJ2-3 and V is TRBV21-1; TRBD2 was called by the table and not checked on the DNA. TRBV21-1 is shown as a pseudogene. The CDR3 is 15 residues long. The CDR3 nucleotides are TGTGCCAGCAGCGCCCGGACTATTAGCACAGATACGCAGTATTTT. Translating it yields CASSARTISTDTQYF.

With respect to this clonotype: Relative to the germline gene, one junction end is altered; a read error may explain this. V and J are TRBV5-1 and TRBJ2-7, with TRBD2 identical over 9 bases. The germline CDR1 and CDR2 sequences are SGHRS and YFSETQ. This CDR3 contains 15 residues. The CDR3 loop reads CASSLDAGGPYEQYF. CDR3 DNA: TGTGCCAGCAGCTTAGATGCGGGAGGGCCCTACGAGCAGTACTTC.

A note on this clonotype: At one end the junction does not follow the germline gene, possibly because of a read error. The gene calls are TRBV2 and TRBJ2-3; weak D call: TRBD1 (5 bases). The germline V gene encodes CDR1 SNHLY and CDR2 FYNNEI. This CDR3 is 13 amino acids long. CDR3 in amino acids: CASREGVADTQYF. As DNA, the CDR3 is TGTGCCAGCAGAGAAGGGGTAGCAGATACGCAGTATTTT.

The V call is TRBV5-1, the J call TRBJ2-1, with unresolved D. In germline, CDR1 is SGHRS, CDR2 YFSETQ. CDR3 size: 16 residues. Trimming stripped 0 bases from V and 3 bases from J, with 13 bases between. CDR3 loop: CASSLEARRDYNEQFF. In DNA, the CDR3 is TGCGCCAGCAGCTTGGAGGCTAGACGAGACTACAATGAGCAGTTCTTC.

A single count supports this clonotype. The chain combines TRBV5-1 with TRBJ2-7, with TRBD2 matching over 8 bases. Losses at the gene ends were 6 bases for V and 3 bases for J; bases not matched to a gene: 8. The CDR3 length is 14 residues. Germline V gene sequence: CDR1 SGHRS, CDR2 YFSETQ. CDR3 sequence (DNA): TGCGCCAGCAACACGGGGGGGTTAAACTACGAGCAGTACTTC. Protein sequence: CASNTGGLNYEQYF. The whole variable domain, filled in from reference TRBV5-1 and TRBJ2-7, reads KAGVTQTPRYLIKTRGQQVTLSCSPISGHRSVSWYQQTPGQGLQFLFEYFSETQRNKGNFPGRFSGRQFSNSRSEMNVSTLELGDSALYLCASNTGGLNYEQYFGPGTRLTVT.

V usage is TRBV4-1 and J usage is TRBJ1-2; 9 nucleotides line up with TRBD1. Per germline, CDR1 MGHRA and CDR2 YSYEKL. There are 16 residues in the CDR3. J gave up 4 bases and V 5 bases, and 11 bases lay outside the gene matches. CDR3 in amino acids: CASSEAGQGVGYGYTF. As DNA, the CDR3 is TGCGCCAGCAGCGAAGCGGGACAGGGAGTAGGCTATGGCTACACCTTC.

The chain joins TRBV20-1 to TRBJ1-4; 7 bases agree with TRBD1. The CDR3 consists of 16 residues. J gave up 8 bases and V 6 bases, and 18 bases lay outside the gene matches. Germline assignment: CDR1 DFQATT and CDR2 SNEGSKA (reference sequence). As DNA, the CDR3 is TGCAGTGCCAGAAGTGCGACCGGGACAGACAACGAAAAACTGTTTTTT. Its protein product is CSARSATGTDNEKLFF.

V is TRBV5-1 and J is TRBJ1-2; the match to TRBD1 covers 10 bases. The CDR3 covers 16 residues. Germline CDR1 is SGHRS and CDR2 is YFSETQ. V shed 0 bases and J 2 bases; nucleotides not matched to a gene: 4. CDR3 sequence (DNA): TGCGCCAGCAGCTTGGCGACAGGGGGCGCGAACTATGGCTACACCTTC. Protein: CASSLATGGANYGYTF.

This CDR3 is CASSLGSLTGSEQYF. In DNA form, the CDR3 reads TGTGCCAGCAGCTTGGGCAGCCTTACGGGGAGCGAGCAGTACTTC. The genes are TRBV7-8 and TRBJ2-7, with a tentative D call TRBD2 (5 bases). The V end was cut by 3 bases, the J end by 6 bases, with 18 bases between. The CDR3 has 15 amino acids. The V gene's germline CDR1 is SGHVS and CDR2 FQNEAQ.

The gene calls are TRBV5-1 and TRBJ2-1; TRBD2 matches 11 bases. The CDR3 has 17 amino acids. After removal of 4 bases from V and 7 bases from J, the junction contained 13 bases not matched to a gene. Germline values: CDR1 SGHRS, CDR2 YFSETQ. In DNA form, the CDR3 reads TGCGCCAGCAGCAAAGGGACTAGCGGAGTGTGGGAAAATGAGCAGTTCTTC. Translation: CASSKGTSGVWENEQFF.

As DNA, the CDR3 is TGTGCCAGCAGCTTTACTAACAAAGTCGATGAGCAGTTCTTC. It is translated as CASSFTNKVDEQFF. The chain carries TRBV7-2 and TRBJ2-1, with D unresolved. CDR3 length equals 14 residues. Germline V gene sequence: CDR1 SGHTA, CDR2 FQGNSA. V dropped 3 bases and J dropped 8 bases, with 14 bases sitting between them. Combining the CDR3 with reference TRBV7-2 and TRBJ2-1 gives the whole variable domain GAGVSQSPSNKVTEKGKDVELRCDPISGHTALYWYRQSLGQGLEFLIYFQGNSAPDKSGLPSDRFSAERTGGSVSTLTIQRTQQEDSAVYLCASSFTNKVDEQFFGPGTRLTVL.

The chain has TRBV20-1 and TRBJ2-7; the D gene is possibly TRBD2 (5 bases). Trimming pared 2 bases from V and 4 bases from J, leaving 12 bases between. Germline lookup yields CDR1 DFQATT and CDR2 SNEGSKA (reference sequence). The CDR3 is 13 amino acids. CDR3 loop: CSARRVGIYEQYF. CDR3 coding DNA: TGCAGTGCTAGACGGGTCGGGATTTACGAGCAGTACTTC.

The chain employs TRBV5-4 and TRBJ2-7; D remains ambiguous. V was clipped by 3 bases and J by 3 bases, with 13 bases between them. This CDR3 contains 14 residues. CDR1 is SGHNT and CDR2 is YYREEE in the germline V gene (reference sequence). The CDR3 DNA reads TGTGCCAGCAGCTCGCCGGACGCCGTCTACGAGCAGTACTTC. Its protein is CASSSPDAVYEQYF.